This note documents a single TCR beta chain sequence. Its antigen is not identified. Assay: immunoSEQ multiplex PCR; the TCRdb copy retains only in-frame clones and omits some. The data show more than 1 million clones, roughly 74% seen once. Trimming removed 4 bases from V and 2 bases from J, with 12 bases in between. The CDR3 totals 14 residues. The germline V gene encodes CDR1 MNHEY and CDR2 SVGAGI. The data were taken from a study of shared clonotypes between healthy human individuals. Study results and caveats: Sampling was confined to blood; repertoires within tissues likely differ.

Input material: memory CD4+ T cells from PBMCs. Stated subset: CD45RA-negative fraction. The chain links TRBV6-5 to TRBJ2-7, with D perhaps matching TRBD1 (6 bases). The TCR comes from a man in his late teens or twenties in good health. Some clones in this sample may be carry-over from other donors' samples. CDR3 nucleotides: TGTGCCAGCAGTTCCGGGACATCAGCCTACGAGCAGTACTTC. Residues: CASSSGTSAYEQYF.